This entry lists 12 T cell receptor beta chains sequenced from one sample in a study of T cells in Graves' hyperthyroidism and ophthalmopathy. RNA transcripts were the template for amplifying TCR beta CDR3 regions. First-round RT-PCR of the TCR CDR3 relied on the HTBI primer set. TCRdb re-called the multiplex PCR reads through MiXCR, storing one row per CDR3 protein. The sample has approximately 690,000 distinct CDR3 sequences; roughly 20% are singletons. Sequenced sample: blood. The receptor source for this set is a man between 25 and 39 years old with Graves' ophthalmopathy.

CDR3 loop: CSVVPPGQGDYEQFF. The CDR3 region has the DNA TGCAGCGTCGTTCCCCCGGGACAGGGGGACTATGAGCAGTTCTTC. The chain joins TRBV29-1 to TRBJ2-1; 11 bases line up with TRBD1. From germline, CDR1 is SQVTM and CDR2 ANQGSEA. Trimming removed 6 bases from V and 8 bases from J; junction bases left unmatched: 12. The CDR3 length is 15 residues.

The genes are TRBV3-1 and TRBJ2-6; D gene uncertain. This CDR3 is built from 12 residues. V lost 1 base and J lost 10, with 5 bases in between. Germline lookup yields CDR1 LGHDT and CDR2 YNNKEL (reference sequence). The chain's CDR3 is CASSQVRNVLTF. The DNA of the CDR3 is TGTGCCAGCAGCCAAGTCCGGAACGTCCTGACTTTC.

This clonotype was seen more than once but under ten times. This rearrangement joins TRBV13 to TRBJ2-7; possibly TRBD1 or TRBD2 for D (5 bases each). Trimming took off 5 bases at V and 0 bases at J, with 14 bases between the two ends. CDR3 length: 15 amino acids. Germline CDR1 PRHDT, CDR2 FYEKMQ (reference sequence). CDR3 DNA: TGTGCCAGCAGCGCCCGGGACGGTCACTCCTACGAGCAGTACTTC. It yields the protein CASSARDGHSYEQYF.

As regards this clonotype: This may be a read error: a much more frequent sequence differs by one nucleotide. This rearrangement joins TRBV2 to TRBJ2-7, with D possibly matching TRBD1 (5 bases). Near its end, the DNA agrees better with TRBJ2-1, so the J call may be wrong. This CDR3 has 13 amino acids. The V gene's germline CDR1 is SNHLY and CDR2 FYNNEI. Here the CDR3 reads CASSGVQGYEQFF. CDR3 DNA sequence: TGTGCCAGCAGTGGTGTTCAGGGCTACGAGCAGTTCTTC.

The sample holds many counts of this clonotype. The chain uses TRBV28 and TRBJ1-1; the D is unclear. The V and J ends lost 6 bases and 5 bases respectively, with 10 bases between them. The CDR3 sequence is 12 residues long. Germline V gene data show CDR1 as MDHEN and CDR2 as SYDVKM. CDR3 nucleotides: TGTGCCAGCAGCTTGATACCAACTGAAGCTTTCTTT. Translation: CASSLIPTEAFF.

This clonotype has ten or more counts. The CDR3 loop reads CASSWTGSQPQHF. CDR3 sequence (DNA): TGTGCCAGCAGCTGGACAGGGAGTCAGCCCCAGCATTTT. The chain employs TRBV3-1 and TRBJ1-5; 8 nucleotides agree with TRBD1. V lost 5 bases, J lost 6 bases, and 3 bases stayed unmatched. This CDR3 spans 13 amino acids. CDR1 and CDR2 from the germline V gene are LGHDT and YNNKEL (reference sequence).

This clonotype was seen repeatedly, ten times or more. This chain connects TRBV30 to TRBJ1-2, with 7 bases aligning to TRBD1. The CDR3 is made up of 12 amino acids. Germline loops: CDR1 GTSNPN, CDR2 SVGIG (reference sequence). J gave up 2 bases and V 8 bases, and 5 bases lay outside the gene matches. The CDR3 here is CAGTVSNYGYTF. The CDR3 DNA reads TGTGCCGGGACAGTCTCCAACTATGGCTACACCTTC. The whole variable domain, remainder taken from reference TRBV30 and TRBJ1-2, is SQTIHQWPATLVQPVGSPLSLECTVEGTSNPNLYWYRQAAGRGLQLLFYSVGIGQISSEVPQNLSASRPQDRQFILSSKKLLLSDSGFYLCAGTVSNYGYTFGSGTRLTVV.

This clonotype appeared a few times. The V call is TRBV5-1, the J call TRBJ2-3; TRBD1 is a possible D gene (6 bases). Germline assignment: CDR1 SGHRS and CDR2 YFSETQ. The CDR3 has 15 amino acids. Trimming pared 5 bases from V and 0 bases from J, leaving 13 bases between. CDR3: CASRPGTPSTDTQYF. CDR3 nucleotides: TGCGCCAGCAGGCCCGGGACACCAAGCACAGATACGCAGTATTTT.

The V call is TRBV7-3, the J call TRBJ2-1; 12 bases agree with TRBD2. V was pared by 1 base and J by 7 bases, with 2 bases of the junction left unmatched. The germline V gene has CDR1 SGHTA and CDR2 FQGTGA. The CDR3 totals 15 residues. The DNA of the CDR3 is TGTGCCAGCAGCTTAAGGACTAGCGGGAAGAATGAGCAGTTCTTC. This sequence encodes CASSLRTSGKNEQFF.

This clonotype was detected ten times or more. The chain's CDR3 is CASSGSREGRDNEQFF. CDR3 coding DNA: TGTGCCAGCAGTGGGTCGCGGGAGGGCCGCGACAATGAGCAGTTCTTC. The chain recombines TRBV2 with TRBJ2-1; TRBD2 matches at 9 bases. Germline V gives CDR1 SNHLY, CDR2 FYNNEI. The CDR3 sequence is 16 residues long. V lost 4 bases, J lost 5 bases, and 9 bases stayed unmatched.

The rearrangement uses TRBV15 and TRBJ2-7, with TRBD2 matching 11 bases. The germline V gene has CDR1 LNHNV and CDR2 YYDKDF (reference sequence). The CDR3 has 15 amino acids. V lost 3 bases, J lost 2 bases, and 3 bases stayed unmatched. The CDR3 sequence is CATSSTSGRTYEQYF. For the CDR3, the DNA is TGTGCCACCAGCAGTACTAGCGGGAGAACCTACGAGCAGTACTTC.

This rearrangement joins TRBV6-2 or TRBV6-3 to TRBJ2-5, with 9 nucleotides matching TRBD1. Germline assignment: CDR1 MNHEY and CDR2 SVGEGT. The CDR3 has 12 residues. J was trimmed by 3 bases and V by 10 bases; bases with no gene match: 3. Here the CDR3 DNA reads TGTGCCACCTGGACAGGGGAAGAGACCCAGTACTTC. This encodes CATWTGEETQYF.